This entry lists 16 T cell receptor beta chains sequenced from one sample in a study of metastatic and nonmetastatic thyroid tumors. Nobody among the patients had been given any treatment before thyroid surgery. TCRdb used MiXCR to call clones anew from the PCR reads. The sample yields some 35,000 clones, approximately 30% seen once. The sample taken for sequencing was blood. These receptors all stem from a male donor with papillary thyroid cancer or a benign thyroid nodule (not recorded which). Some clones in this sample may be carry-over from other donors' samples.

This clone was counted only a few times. The CDR3 DNA follows: TGTGCCGGCATAGGGACAGGGTCATCCTCTCGTTATGGCTACACCTTC. Translated: CAGIGTGSSSRYGYTF. The V gene is TRBV11-3, the J gene TRBJ1-2, with TRBD1 matching over 9 bases. V gave up 11 bases and J gave up 5 bases; unmatched junction bases: 18. The CDR3 totals 16 residues. Germline-derived CDR1 and CDR2 are SGHNT and YENEEA.

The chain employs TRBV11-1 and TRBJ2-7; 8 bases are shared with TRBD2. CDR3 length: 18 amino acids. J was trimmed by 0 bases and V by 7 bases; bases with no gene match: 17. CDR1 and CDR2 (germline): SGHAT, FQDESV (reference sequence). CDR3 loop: CASTNNPWPSGPSYEQYF. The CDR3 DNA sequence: TGTGCCAGCACCAACAACCCTTGGCCTAGCGGGCCCTCCTACGAGCAGTACTTC. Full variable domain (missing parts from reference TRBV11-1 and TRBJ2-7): EAEVAQSPRYKITEKSQAVAFWCDPISGHATLYWYRQILGQGPELLVQFQDESVVDDSQLPKDRFSAERLKGVDSTLKIQPAELGDSAMYLCASTNNPWPSGPSYEQYFGPGTRLTVT.

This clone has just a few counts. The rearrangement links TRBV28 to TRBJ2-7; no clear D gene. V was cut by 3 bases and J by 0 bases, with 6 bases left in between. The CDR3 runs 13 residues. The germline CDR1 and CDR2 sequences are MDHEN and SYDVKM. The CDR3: CASSLPASYEQYF. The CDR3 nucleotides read TGTGCCAGCAGTTTGCCCGCCTCCTACGAGCAGTACTTC.

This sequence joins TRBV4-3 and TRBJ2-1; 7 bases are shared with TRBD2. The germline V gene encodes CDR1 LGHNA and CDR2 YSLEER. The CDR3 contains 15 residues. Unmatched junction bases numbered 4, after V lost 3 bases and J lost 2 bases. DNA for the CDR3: TGCGCCAGCAGCCACCTGACTAGCACCTACAATGAGCAGTTCTTC. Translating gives CASSHLTSTYNEQFF.

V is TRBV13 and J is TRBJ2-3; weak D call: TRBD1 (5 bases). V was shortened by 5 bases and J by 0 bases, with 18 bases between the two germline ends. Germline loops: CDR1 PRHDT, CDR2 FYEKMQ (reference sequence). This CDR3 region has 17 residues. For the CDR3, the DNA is TGTGCCAGCAGCCCCCAGGGTAGCAGGACGAGCACAGATACGCAGTATTTT. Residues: CASSPQGSRTSTDTQYF.

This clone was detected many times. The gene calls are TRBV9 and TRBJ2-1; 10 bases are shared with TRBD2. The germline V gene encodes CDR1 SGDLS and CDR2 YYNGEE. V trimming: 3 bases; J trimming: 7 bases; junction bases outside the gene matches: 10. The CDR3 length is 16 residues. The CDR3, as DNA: TGTGCCAGCAGCGCCCAGGGACTAGCGTTAGATAATGAGCAGTTCTTC. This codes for CASSAQGLALDNEQFF.

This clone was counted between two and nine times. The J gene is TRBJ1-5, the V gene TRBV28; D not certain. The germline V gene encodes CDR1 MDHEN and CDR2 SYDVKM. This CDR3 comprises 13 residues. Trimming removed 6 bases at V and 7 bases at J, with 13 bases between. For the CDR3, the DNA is TGTGCCAGCAGATCTGAACAGTTCCAGCCCCAGCATTTT. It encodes CASRSEQFQPQHF.

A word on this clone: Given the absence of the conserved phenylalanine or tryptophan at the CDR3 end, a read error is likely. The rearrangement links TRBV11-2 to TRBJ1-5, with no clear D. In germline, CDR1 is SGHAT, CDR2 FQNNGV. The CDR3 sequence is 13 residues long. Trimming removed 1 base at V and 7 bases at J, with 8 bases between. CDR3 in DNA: TGTGCCAGCAGCTTAGGGGGTAGCCAGCCCCAGCATCTT. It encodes CASSLGGSQPQHL.

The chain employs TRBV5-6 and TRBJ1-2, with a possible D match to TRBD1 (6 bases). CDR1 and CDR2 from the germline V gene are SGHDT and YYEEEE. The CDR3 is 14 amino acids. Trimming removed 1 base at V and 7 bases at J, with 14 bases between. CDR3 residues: CASSLYQGRSGYTF. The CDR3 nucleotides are TGTGCCAGCAGCTTGTACCAGGGGAGAAGTGGCTACACCTTC.

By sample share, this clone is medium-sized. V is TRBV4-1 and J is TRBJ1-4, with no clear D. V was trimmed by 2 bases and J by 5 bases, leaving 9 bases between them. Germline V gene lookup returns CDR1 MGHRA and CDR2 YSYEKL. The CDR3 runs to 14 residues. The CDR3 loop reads CASSQLGSNEKLFF. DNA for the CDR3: TGCGCCAGCAGCCAACTAGGCAGCAATGAAAAACTGTTTTTT.

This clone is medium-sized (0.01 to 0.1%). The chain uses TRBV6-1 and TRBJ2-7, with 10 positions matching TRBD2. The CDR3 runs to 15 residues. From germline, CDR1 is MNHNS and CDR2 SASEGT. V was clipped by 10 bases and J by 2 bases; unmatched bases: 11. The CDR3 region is CANSRLAGPPYEQYF. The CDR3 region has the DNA TGTGCCAACTCTCGACTAGCGGGTCCACCCTACGAGCAGTACTTC.

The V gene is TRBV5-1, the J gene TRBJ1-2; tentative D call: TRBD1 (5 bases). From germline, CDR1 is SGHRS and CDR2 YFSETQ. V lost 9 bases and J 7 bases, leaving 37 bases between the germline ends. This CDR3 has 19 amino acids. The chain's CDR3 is CATAPNPAGWDPEGSGYTF. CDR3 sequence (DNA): TGCGCCACCGCACCCAACCCGGCAGGGTGGGACCCGGAGGGCTCTGGCTACACCTTC.

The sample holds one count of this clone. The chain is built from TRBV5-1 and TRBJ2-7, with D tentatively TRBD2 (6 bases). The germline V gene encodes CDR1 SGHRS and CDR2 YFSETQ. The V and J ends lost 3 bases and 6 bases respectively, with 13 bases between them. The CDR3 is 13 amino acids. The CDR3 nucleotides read TGCGCCAGCAGCTCCCCGGGGGTAGGCGAGCAGTACTTC. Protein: CASSSPGVGEQYF. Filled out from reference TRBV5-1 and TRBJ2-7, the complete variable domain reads KAGVTQTPRYLIKTRGQQVTLSCSPISGHRSVSWYQQTPGQGLQFLFEYFSETQRNKGNFPGRFSGRQFSNSRSEMNVSTLELGDSALYLCASSSPGVGEQYFGPGTRLTVT.

The CDR3 protein is CASSQPPGGRCEKLFF. CDR3 in DNA: TGTGCCAGCAGCCAACCGCCGGGGGGGAGGTGCGAAAAACTGTTTTTT. This chain links TRBV3-1 with TRBJ1-4; perhaps TRBD1 as D (5 bases). CDR1 is LGHDT and CDR2 is YNNKEL in the germline V gene (reference sequence). V was cut by 2 bases and J by 8 bases, with 18 bases left in between. The CDR3 is 16 amino acids.

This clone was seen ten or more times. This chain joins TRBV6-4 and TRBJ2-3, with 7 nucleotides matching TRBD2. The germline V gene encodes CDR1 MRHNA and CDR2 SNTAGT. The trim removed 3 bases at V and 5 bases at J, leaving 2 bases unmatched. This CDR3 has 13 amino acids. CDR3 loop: CASSEREQDTQYF. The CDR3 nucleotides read TGTGCCAGCAGTGAGCGGGAGCAAGATACGCAGTATTTT.

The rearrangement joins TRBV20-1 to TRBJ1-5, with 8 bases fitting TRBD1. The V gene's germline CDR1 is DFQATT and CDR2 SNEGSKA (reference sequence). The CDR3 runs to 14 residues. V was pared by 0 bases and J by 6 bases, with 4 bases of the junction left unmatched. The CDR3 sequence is CSARDQGAGQPQHF. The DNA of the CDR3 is TGCAGTGCTAGAGACCAGGGGGCCGGTCAGCCCCAGCATTTT.